This entry lists 2 T cell receptor beta chains sequenced from one sample in a study of blood T cell repertoires in COVID-19. The assay was immunoSEQ multiplex PCR, and TCRdb's table has in-frame clones only and misses some. Of roughly 250,000 clones listed, roughly nine tenths are singletons. Sequencing was done on a sample of PBMCs or T cells enriched from blood (not recorded which). The receptor set was obtained from a woman in her 30s with acute COVID-19.

This clone was recorded a few times. This chain connects TRBV2 to TRBJ1-3; D unclear. Germline V gene data show CDR1 as SNHLY and CDR2 as FYNNEI. Trimming removed 8 bases from V and 2 bases from J, with 13 bases in between. The CDR3 covers 14 residues. The CDR3 region is CASQTDDPGNTIYF. The CDR3 DNA reads as TGTGCCAGCCAGACTGACGACCCTGGAAACACCATATATTTT.

This clone was seen only a few times. This sequence joins TRBV2 and TRBJ2-3; D possibly corresponds to TRBD1 (5 bases). The germline gives CDR1 SNHLY, CDR2 FYNNEI. V was shortened by 10 bases and J by 0 bases, with 11 bases between the two germline ends. The CDR3 contains 13 residues. The CDR3 DNA reads as TGTGCCACCAAGGGGTCTAGCACAGATACGCAGTATTTT. It specifies CATKGSSTDTQYF.